This T cell receptor (beta chain) was recovered during a study of blood T cell repertoires in COVID-19. Overall study context: The origin of the acute and convalescent COVID-19 samples was the United States, Italy and Spain. From T cells, B-cell-depleted T cells, or PBMCs came the material, which was cDNA or gDNA.

Germline V gives CDR1 SNHLY, CDR2 FYNNEI. Trimming shortened V by 6 bases and J by 6 bases, and 17 bases separated the two germline ends. CDR3 length equals 14 residues. Under the authors' procedure: Researchers report that nucleated cell counts were estimated from reference gene primer amplification. Libraries were prepared by immunoSEQ multiplex PCR; TCRdb keeps only in-frame clonotypes and omits some of them. From that table come the V and J calls and clone size; the DNA was used to work out D and trimming. The sample carries some 70,000 clones, around 89% recorded once. Sequenced: peripheral blood. This receptor was taken from a woman in her seventies with acute or convalescent COVID-19. The V gene is TRBV2, the J gene TRBJ1-1, with D possibly TRBD1 on 6 matching bases. CDR3 sequence: CASRRDNAMAEAFF. The CDR3 nucleotides read TGTGCCAGCAGAAGGGACAACGCGATGGCTGAAGCTTTCTTT.